A selection of T cell receptor beta chains follows, all from one sample in a study of blood T cell repertoires in COVID-19. Produced via immunoSEQ multiplex PCR; TCRdb's table is partial and in-frame only. The data contain some 390,000 clones, more than 70% of them seen just once; the ten biggest clones take up about 2%. Sequencing was done on a sample of peripheral blood. Receptor source: an older woman with COVID-19, enrolled during active disease. The CDR3 runs from the conserved cysteine through the conserved F or W. D genes are given only for firm matches. Only some rows state a clone size, as once, few, many or a class for expanded clones.

abundance	j_gene	d_gene	v_gene	CDR3aa	CDR3nt
.	TRBJ1-2	.	TRBV3-1/TRBV3-2	CASSQGDRGGGYGYTF	TGTGCCAGCAGCCAAGGGGATCGGGGAGGCGGCTATGGCTACACCTTC
.	TRBJ1-5	.	TRBV5-1	CASSLGDNGGNQPQHF	TGCGCCAGCAGCTTGGGGGACAATGGGGGCAATCAGCCCCAGCATTTT
.	TRBJ1-5	.	TRBV2	CASGTGQYQPQHF	TGTGCCAGCGGTACCGGACAGTATCAGCCCCAGCATTTT
.	TRBJ2-1	TRBD1	TRBV5-1	CASSSGQGSYNEQFF	TGCGCCAGCAGCTCCGGACAGGGCTCCTACAATGAGCAGTTCTTC
.	TRBJ2-3	TRBD2	TRBV5-1	CASRELADRTDTQYF	TGCGCCAGCAGGGAACTAGCGGACCGCACAGATACGCAGTATTTT
.	TRBJ1-6	.	TRBV5-1	CASSSSLGAVNSPLHF	TGCGCCAGCAGCTCCTCCCTGGGGGCAGTGAATTCACCCCTCCACTTT
.	TRBJ1-6	TRBD1	TRBV7-2	CASSLLDRVAALHF	TGTGCCAGCAGCTTACTCGACAGGGTGGCGGCCCTCCACTTT
.	TRBJ1-2	.	TRBV28	CASSFRGGYGYTF	TGTGCCAGCAGTTTCCGGGGAGGTTATGGCTACACCTTC
.	TRBJ2-3	.	TRBV5-1	CASSLSPSFIGGSTDTQYF	TGCGCCAGCAGCTTGTCTCCGTCCTTTATTGGCGGATCCACAGATACGCAGTATTTT
.	TRBJ2-7	.	TRBV28	CASSLWEGPVGQYF	TGTGCCAGCAGTTTATGGGAGGGGCCAGTAGGGCAGTACTTC
once	TRBJ1-4	TRBD1	TRBV7-9	CASSRTGPNEKLFF	TGTGCCAGCAGCAGGACAGGACCCAATGAAAAACTGTTTTTT
.	TRBJ1-2	.	TRBV12-3/TRBV12-4	CASSFAGKGYTF	TGTGCCAGCAGTTTCGCAGGGAAAGGCTACACCTTC
once	TRBJ1-5	.	TRBV12-3/TRBV12-4	CASSLASQPQHF	TGTGCCAGCAGTTTAGCATCGCAGCCCCAGCATTTT
.	TRBJ2-2	.	TRBV5-1	CASSPEGTGELFF	TGCGCCAGCAGCCCGGAGGGGACCGGGGAGCTGTTTTTT
.	TRBJ1-5	.	TRBV6-5	CASRPTGINQPQHF	TGTGCCAGCAGACCAACAGGAATCAATCAGCCCCAGCATTTT
.	TRBJ1-5	.	TRBV27	CASSPLPTYSNQPQHF	TGTGCCAGCAGCCCTTTGCCCACCTATAGCAATCAGCCCCAGCATTTT
.	TRBJ2-7	.	TRBV18	CASSLNRGLDEQYF	TGTGCCAGCTCACTGAACAGGGGACTCGACGAGCAGTACTTC
few	TRBJ2-7	.	TRBV4-1	CASSQVAGQFDEQYF	TGCGCCAGCAGCCAAGTAGCAGGACAGTTCGACGAGCAGTACTTC
once	TRBJ1-3	.	TRBV12-3/TRBV12-4	CASSFRAGNTIYF	TGTGCCAGCAGTTTCAGGGCTGGAAACACCATATATTTT
.	TRBJ2-1	TRBD2	TRBV4-1	CASSPGGGGADNEQFF	TGCGCCAGCAGCCCGGGCGGCGGGGGGGCCGACAATGAGCAGTTCTTC
.	TRBJ2-2	.	TRBV11-2	CASSPDRTASTGELFF	TGTGCCAGCAGCCCTGATCGGACAGCCTCCACCGGGGAGCTGTTTTTT
.	TRBJ2-1	.	TRBV11-2	CASKGVGNEQFF	TGTGCCAGCAAGGGGGTGGGCAATGAGCAGTTCTTC
.	TRBJ1-2	TRBD1	TRBV2	CASSEALTGGYGYTF	TGTGCCAGCAGTGAAGCGCTTACAGGGGGCTATGGCTACACCTTC
.	TRBJ2-6	.	TRBV9	CASSASLSGANVLTF	TGTGCCAGCAGCGCTAGCCTCTCTGGGGCCAACGTCCTGACTTTC
.	TRBJ2-3	TRBD1	TRBV7-9	CASSFGDRTTQYF	TGTGCCAGCAGCTTCGGGGACAGGACAACGCAGTATTTT
.	TRBJ1-6	.	TRBV9	CASSVDHFQSLHF	TGTGCCAGCAGCGTAGACCACTTTCAATCCCTCCACTTT
.	TRBJ1-3	.	TRBV2	CASSGWSGNTIYF	TGTGCCAGCAGTGGATGGAGTGGAAACACCATATATTTT
.	TRBJ1-6	.	TRBV7-2	CASSLGGRSSYNSPLHF	TGTGCCAGCAGCTTAGGAGGTCGCAGCTCCTATAATTCACCCCTCCACTTT
.	TRBJ2-3	TRBD2	TRBV5-6	CASSRGLAGGTDTQYF	TGTGCCAGCAGCAGGGGACTAGCGGGCGGCACAGATACGCAGTATTTT
.	TRBJ1-2	.	TRBV18	CASSPTGENYGYTF	TGTGCCAGCTCACCGACAGGAGAGAACTATGGCTACACCTTC
.	TRBJ1-1	.	TRBV7-3	CASSLTREGTRAFF	TGTGCCAGCAGCTTAACGCGGGAAGGGACGAGGGCTTTCTTT
.	TRBJ1-4	TRBD1	TRBV5-1	CASSQKTGGDEKLFF	TGCGCCAGCAGCCAAAAGACAGGGGGCGACGAAAAACTGTTTTTT
.	TRBJ2-7	.	TRBV29-1	CSVTGTYEQYF	TGCAGCGTGACGGGGACCTACGAGCAGTACTTC
.	TRBJ1-1	TRBD1	TRBV2	CASRAQGQSTEAFF	TGTGCCAGCAGGGCACAGGGGCAGAGCACTGAAGCTTTCTTT
.	TRBJ2-7	TRBD1	TRBV28	CASSSPGQKSEQYF	TGTGCCAGCAGTTCACCGGGACAGAAATCGGAACAGTACTTC
.	TRBJ1-4	.	TRBV9	CASSASGANEKLFF	TGTGCCAGCAGCGCCAGCGGGGCTAATGAAAAACTGTTTTTT
.	TRBJ1-2	.	TRBV12-3/TRBV12-4	CASSEPPNYGYTF	TGTGCCAGCAGTGAGCCCCCTAACTATGGCTACACCTTC
.	TRBJ2-5	.	TRBV7-9	CASSSDSEQETQYF	TGTGCCAGCAGCTCGGACAGTGAACAAGAGACCCAGTACTTC
.	TRBJ1-2	.	TRBV5-6	CASSAGGQADYGYTF	TGTGCCAGCAGCGCGGGGGGGCAGGCCGACTATGGCTACACCTTC
once	TRBJ2-1	.	TRBV7-9	CASTPPGGEQFF	TGTGCCAGCACTCCCCCCGGGGGTGAGCAGTTCTTC
.	TRBJ2-1	.	TRBV4-1	CASSPGWRGPPYNEQFF	TGCGCCAGCAGCCCCGGTTGGCGGGGGCCACCCTACAATGAGCAGTTCTTC
few	TRBJ2-4	.	TRBV4-1	CASSQDRNIQYF	TGCGCCAGCAGCCAAGATCGAAACATTCAGTACTTC
few	TRBJ1-5	TRBD1	TRBV6-5	CASRPGQGAWQPQHF	TGTGCCAGCAGACCGGGACAGGGGGCTTGGCAGCCCCAGCATTTT
.	TRBJ1-1	.	TRBV6-1	CASSEDNVNTEAFF	TGTGCCAGCAGTGAGGACAACGTGAACACTGAAGCTTTCTTT
.	TRBJ1-1	TRBD1	TRBV10-3	CAISVGRGYTEAFF	TGTGCCATCAGTGTTGGCAGGGGGTACACTGAAGCTTTCTTT
.	TRBJ1-6	TRBD1	TRBV6-5	CASSFDRGYNSPLHF	TGTGCCAGCAGCTTTGACAGGGGCTATAATTCACCCCTCCACTTT
.	TRBJ2-5	.	TRBV2	CASREGRWETQYF	TGTGCCAGCAGGGAGGGGCGGTGGGAGACCCAGTACTTC
.	TRBJ1-2	.	TRBV7-6	CASSLVQEPSNYGYTF	TGTGCCAGCAGCTTAGTACAGGAACCAAGCAACTATGGCTACACCTTC
.	TRBJ2-7	TRBD1	TRBV3-1/TRBV3-2	CASSQATLRSGTAAYEQYF	TGTGCCAGCAGCCAAGCCACCTTACGATCCGGGACAGCAGCCTACGAGCAGTACTTC
.	TRBJ2-7	.	TRBV19	CASSTGGPISYEQYF	TGTGCCAGTAGTACTGGGGGCCCTATCTCCTACGAGCAGTACTTC
.	TRBJ1-2	TRBD1	TRBV6-5	CASSPGTGANYGYTF	TGTGCCAGCAGTCCCGGGACAGGGGCTAACTATGGCTACACCTTC
.	TRBJ2-7	TRBD2	TRBV4-2	CASSPGGVQQYF	TGTGCCAGCAGCCCGGGAGGAGTACAGCAGTACTTC
few	TRBJ1-5	.	TRBV5-1	CASSASGNNQPQHF	TGCGCCAGCAGCGCGTCAGGGAATAATCAGCCCCAGCATTTT